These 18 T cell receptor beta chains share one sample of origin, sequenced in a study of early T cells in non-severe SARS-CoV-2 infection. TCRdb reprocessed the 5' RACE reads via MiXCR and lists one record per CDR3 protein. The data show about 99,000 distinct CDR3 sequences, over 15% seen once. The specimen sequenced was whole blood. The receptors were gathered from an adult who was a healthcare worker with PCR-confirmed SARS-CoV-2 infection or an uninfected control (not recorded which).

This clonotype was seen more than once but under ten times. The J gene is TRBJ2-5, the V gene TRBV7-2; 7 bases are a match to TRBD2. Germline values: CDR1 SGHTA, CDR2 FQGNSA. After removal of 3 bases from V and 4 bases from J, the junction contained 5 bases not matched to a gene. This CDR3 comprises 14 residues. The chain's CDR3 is CASSFQRETETQYF. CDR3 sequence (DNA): TGTGCCAGCAGCTTCCAGCGGGAAACAGAGACCCAGTACTTC.

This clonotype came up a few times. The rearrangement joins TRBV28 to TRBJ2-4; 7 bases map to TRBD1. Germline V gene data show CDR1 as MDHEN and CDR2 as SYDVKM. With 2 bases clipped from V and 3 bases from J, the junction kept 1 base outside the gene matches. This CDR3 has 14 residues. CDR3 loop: CASSLRDSKNIQYF. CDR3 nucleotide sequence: TGTGCCAGCAGTTTACGGGACAGCAAAAACATTCAGTACTTC.

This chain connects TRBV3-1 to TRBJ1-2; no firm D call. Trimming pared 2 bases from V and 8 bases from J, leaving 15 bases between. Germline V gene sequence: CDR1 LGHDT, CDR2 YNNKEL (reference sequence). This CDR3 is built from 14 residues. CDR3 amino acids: CASSQSRATVGYTF. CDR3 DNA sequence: TGTGCCAGCAGCCAAAGCCGAGCCACCGTCGGCTACACCTTC. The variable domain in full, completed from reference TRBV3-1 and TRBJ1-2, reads DTAVSQTPKYLVTQMGNDKSIKCEQNLGHDTMYWYKQDSKKFLKIMFSYNNKELIINETVPNRFSPKSPDKAHLNLHINSLELGDSAVYFCASSQSRATVGYTFGSGTRLTVV.

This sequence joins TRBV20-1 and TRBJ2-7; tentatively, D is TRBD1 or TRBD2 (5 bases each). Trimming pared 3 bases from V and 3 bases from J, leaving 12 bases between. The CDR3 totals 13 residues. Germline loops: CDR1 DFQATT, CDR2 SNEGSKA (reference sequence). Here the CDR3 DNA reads TGCAGTGCTAGTGGGGGAAATCACTACGAGCAGTACTTC. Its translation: CSASGGNHYEQYF.

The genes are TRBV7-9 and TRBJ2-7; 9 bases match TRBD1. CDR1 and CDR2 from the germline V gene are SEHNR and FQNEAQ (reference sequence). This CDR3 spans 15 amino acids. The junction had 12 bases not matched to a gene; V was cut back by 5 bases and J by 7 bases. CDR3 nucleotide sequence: TGTGCCAGCAGCCCAGAACCGGGACAGGGAGGAGAGCAGTACTTC. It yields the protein CASSPEPGQGGEQYF.

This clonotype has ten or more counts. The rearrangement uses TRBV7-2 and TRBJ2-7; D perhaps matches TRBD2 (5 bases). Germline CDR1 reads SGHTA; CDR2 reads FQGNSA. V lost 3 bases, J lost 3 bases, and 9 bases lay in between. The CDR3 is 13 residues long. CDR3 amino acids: CASSFPGVYEQYF. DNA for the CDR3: TGTGCCAGCAGCTTCCCCGGGGTCTACGAGCAGTACTTC.

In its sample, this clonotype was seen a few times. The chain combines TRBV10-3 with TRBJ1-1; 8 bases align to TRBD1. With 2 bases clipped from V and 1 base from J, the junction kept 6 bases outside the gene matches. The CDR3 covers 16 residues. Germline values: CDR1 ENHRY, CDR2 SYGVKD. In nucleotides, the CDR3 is TGTGCCATCAGTGAGCCAATGGGACAGGCGAACACTGAAGCTTTCTTT. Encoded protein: CAISEPMGQANTEAFF.

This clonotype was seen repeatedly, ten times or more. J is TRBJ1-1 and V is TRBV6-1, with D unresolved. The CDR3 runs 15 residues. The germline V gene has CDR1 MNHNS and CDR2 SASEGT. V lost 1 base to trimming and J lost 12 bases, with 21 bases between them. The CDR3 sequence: CASSEGMGIPRETFF. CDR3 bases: TGTGCCAGCAGTGAAGGGATGGGGATCCCCCGCGAAACTTTCTTT.

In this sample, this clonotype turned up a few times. As DNA, the CDR3 is TGTGCCTCAACCGACAGGGGGCGAACCTCCTACACCTTC. Translated, it gives CASTDRGRTSYTF. V is TRBV28 and J is TRBJ1-2, with TRBD1 matching over 10 bases. CDR3 length: 13 residues. In germline, CDR1 is MDHEN, CDR2 SYDVKM. With V trimmed by 11 bases and J by 10 bases, 13 bases remained unmatched.

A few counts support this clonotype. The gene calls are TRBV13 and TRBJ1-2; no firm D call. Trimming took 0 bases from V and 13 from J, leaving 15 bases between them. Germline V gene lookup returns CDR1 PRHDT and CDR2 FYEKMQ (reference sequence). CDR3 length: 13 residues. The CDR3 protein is CASSLGSAASCTF. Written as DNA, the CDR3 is TGTGCCAGCAGCTTAGGCTCGGCAGCCTCATGCACCTTC.

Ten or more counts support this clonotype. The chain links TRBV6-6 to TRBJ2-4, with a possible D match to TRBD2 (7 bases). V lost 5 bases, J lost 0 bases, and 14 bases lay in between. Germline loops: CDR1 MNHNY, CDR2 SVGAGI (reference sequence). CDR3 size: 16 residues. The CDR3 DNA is TGTGCCAGCAGTCCTCTGGGGGGGCTAGCCAAAAACATTCAGTACTTC. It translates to CASSPLGGLAKNIQYF.

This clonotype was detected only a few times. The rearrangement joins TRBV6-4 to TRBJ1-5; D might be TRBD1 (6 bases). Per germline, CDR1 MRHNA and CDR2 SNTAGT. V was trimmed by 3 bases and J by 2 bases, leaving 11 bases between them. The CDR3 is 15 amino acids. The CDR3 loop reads CASSEDSGGNQPQHF. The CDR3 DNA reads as TGTGCCAGCAGTGAGGACAGCGGGGGCAATCAGCCCCAGCATTTT.

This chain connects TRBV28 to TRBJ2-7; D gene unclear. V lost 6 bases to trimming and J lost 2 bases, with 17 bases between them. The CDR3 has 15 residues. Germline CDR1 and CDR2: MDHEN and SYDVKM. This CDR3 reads CASRPAASAPYEQYF. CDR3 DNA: TGTGCCAGCAGACCCGCGGCGAGCGCTCCCTACGAGCAGTACTTC.

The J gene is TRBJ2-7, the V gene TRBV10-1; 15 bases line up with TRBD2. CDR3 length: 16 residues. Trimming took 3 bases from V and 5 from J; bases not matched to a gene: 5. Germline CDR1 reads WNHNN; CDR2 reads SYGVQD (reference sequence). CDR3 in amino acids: CASSDGLAGGEHEQYF. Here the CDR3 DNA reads TGCGCCAGCAGTGATGGACTAGCGGGAGGGGAACACGAGCAGTACTTC.

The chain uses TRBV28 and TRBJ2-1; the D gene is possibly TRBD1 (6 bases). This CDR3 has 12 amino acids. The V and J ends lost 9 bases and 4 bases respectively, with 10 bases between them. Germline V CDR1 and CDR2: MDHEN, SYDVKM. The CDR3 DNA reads TGTGCCAGTAACAGGGTTTACAATGAGCAGTTCTTC. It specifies CASNRVYNEQFF.

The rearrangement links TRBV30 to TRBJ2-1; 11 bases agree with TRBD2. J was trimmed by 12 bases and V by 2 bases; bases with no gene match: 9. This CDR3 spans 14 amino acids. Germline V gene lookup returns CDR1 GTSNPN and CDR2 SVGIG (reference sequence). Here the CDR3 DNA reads TGTGCCTGGAGTTCCAATAGCGGGAGGGCAACGCAGTTCTTC. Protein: CAWSSNSGRATQFF.

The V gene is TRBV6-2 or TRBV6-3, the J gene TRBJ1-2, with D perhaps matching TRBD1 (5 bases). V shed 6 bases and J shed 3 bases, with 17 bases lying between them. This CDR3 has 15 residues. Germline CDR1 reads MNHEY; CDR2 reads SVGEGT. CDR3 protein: CASSLVSLGHYGYTF. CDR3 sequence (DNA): TGTGCCAGCAGCCTAGTGTCTCTGGGGCACTATGGCTACACCTTC.

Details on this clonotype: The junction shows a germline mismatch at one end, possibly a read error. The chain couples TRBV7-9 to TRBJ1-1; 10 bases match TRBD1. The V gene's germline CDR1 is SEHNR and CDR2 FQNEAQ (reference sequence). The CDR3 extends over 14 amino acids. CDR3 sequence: CASTLMGQGTEAFF. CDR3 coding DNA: TGTGCCAGCACCTTAATGGGACAGGGGACTGAAGCTTTCTTT.